The 31 T cell receptor beta chains presented below share a single source sample, sequenced in a study of PD-1 blockade in classical Hodgkin lymphoma. Each of the patients experienced relapse following autologous stem cell transplantation, and their brentuximab vedotin exposure differed. Repertoires were generated with immunoSEQ multiplex PCR, while TCRdb's copy carries only in-frame clones and drops some. The sample comprises 30,000 to 45,000 clones, around nine tenths of which are singletons, and about 7.4% rests with the top ten. The sequencing used peripheral blood mononuclear cells (PBMCs), collected before the second cycle of nivolumab. These receptors were taken from a human donor with classical Hodgkin lymphoma.

V is TRBV6-1 and J is TRBJ2-7; D possibly corresponds to TRBD2 (6 bases). The CDR3 sequence is 14 residues long. Germline assignment: CDR1 MNHNS and CDR2 SASEGT. Trimming shortened V by 1 base and J by 4 bases, and 11 bases separated the two germline ends. The CDR3 loop reads CASSEVGGKYEQYF. CDR3 bases: TGTGCCAGCAGTGAAGTTGGCGGGAAATACGAGCAGTACTTC.

The chain is built from TRBV6-4 and TRBJ2-1; possibly TRBD1 or TRBD2 for D (5 bases each). Germline-derived CDR1 and CDR2 are MRHNA and SNTAGT. The CDR3 length is 17 residues. With 0 bases removed from V and 6 bases from J, the gap between germline ends came to 18 bases. The CDR3 DNA is TGTGCCAGCAGTGACTCGATTGGGGGAGAGGGTGGCAATGAGCAGTTCTTC. Its protein product is CASSDSIGGEGGNEQFF.

The chain couples TRBV11-2 to TRBJ2-3, with 7 bases that match TRBD2. Trimming took 3 bases from V and 2 from J; bases not matched to a gene: 8. CDR1 is SGHAT, CDR2 FQNNGV, per germline. This CDR3 contains 16 residues. The CDR3 spells CASSLPSGAYTDTQYF. In DNA, the CDR3 is TGTGCCAGCAGCTTGCCTAGCGGAGCTTACACAGATACGCAGTATTTT.

V gene TRBV7-3 combines with J gene TRBJ2-3, with TRBD2 as a possible D gene (6 bases). The V end was cut by 5 bases, the J end by 4 bases, with 10 bases between. CDR1 and CDR2 (germline): SGHTA, FQGTGA. The CDR3 has 13 residues. CDR3 residues: CASSEGRSDTQYF. CDR3 DNA sequence: TGTGCCAGCAGCGAGGGGAGGTCAGATACGCAGTATTTT.

This clone was seen just once. This chain links TRBV6-1 with TRBJ2-5, with 8 bases lining up with TRBD1. Unmatched junction bases numbered 1, after V lost 3 bases and J lost 1 base. CDR1 is MNHNS and CDR2 is SASEGT in the germline V gene. The CDR3 contains 14 residues. The CDR3 DNA reads as TGTGCCAGCAGTGATGGGACAGGCCAAGAGACCCAGTACTTC. Translation gives CASSDGTGQETQYF.

The chain uses TRBV6-5 and TRBJ2-7; D may match TRBD1 or TRBD2 (5 bases each). Germline V CDR1 and CDR2: MNHEY, SVGAGI. The ends were cut back, 6 bases at V and 2 bases at J, with 11 bases in the middle. This CDR3 is built from 13 residues. The CDR3 DNA is TGTGCCAGCAGCCGAGGGACGGCCTACGAGCAGTACTTC. Encoded protein: CASSRGTAYEQYF.

This chain uses TRBV16 with TRBJ1-2; tentatively, D is TRBD1 (5 bases). Germline CDR1 and CDR2: KGHSY and FQNENV. The V end was cut by 0 bases, the J end by 8 bases, with 13 bases between. The CDR3 covers 14 residues. The CDR3 sequence: CASSQSGRSEGYTF. CDR3 sequence (DNA): TGTGCCAGCAGCCAATCGGGGCGGTCGGAGGGCTACACCTTC.

The J gene is TRBJ2-7, the V gene TRBV19; 10 nucleotides match TRBD1. The germline gives CDR1 LNHDA, CDR2 SQIVND (reference sequence). With V trimmed by 8 bases and J by 4 bases, 20 bases remained unmatched. The CDR3 length is 18 residues. The CDR3 region is CASALTGTGVVPGYEQYF. The CDR3 region has the DNA TGTGCCAGTGCCCTGACCGGGACAGGGGTCGTCCCAGGGTACGAGCAGTACTTC. Combining the CDR3 with reference TRBV19 and TRBJ2-7 gives the whole variable domain DGGITQSPKYLFRKEGQNVTLSCEQNLNHDAMYWYRQDPGQGLRLIYYSQIVNDFQKGDIAEGYSVSREKKESFPLTVTSAQKNPTAFYLCASALTGTGVVPGYEQYFGPGTRLTVT.

The rearrangement links TRBV27 to TRBJ1-2; the match to TRBD1 covers 10 bases. The germline CDR1 and CDR2 sequences are MNHEY and SMNVEV (reference sequence). J lost 4 bases, V lost 5 bases, and 10 bases had no gene match. This CDR3 is 16 amino acids long. CDR3 amino acids: CASSPAGTGEAYGYTF. The CDR3 nucleotides read TGTGCCAGCAGTCCCGCCGGGACAGGGGAAGCCTATGGCTACACCTTC.

V and J are TRBV27 and TRBJ2-7, with a tentative D call TRBD1 (5 bases). CDR1 is MNHEY and CDR2 is SMNVEV in the germline V gene (reference sequence). The CDR3 has 13 residues. The germline V and J ends were trimmed by 3 bases and 2 bases, with 8 bases remaining between them. This chain's CDR3 is CASSLGQTYEQYF. DNA of the CDR3: TGTGCCAGCAGTTTGGGGCAGACCTACGAGCAGTACTTC.

The V and J genes are TRBV21-1 and TRBJ1-1; the D call in the table, TRBD1, was not verified against the DNA. TRBV21-1 is annotated as a pseudogene. CDR3 length equals 22 residues. CDR3 amino acids: CASSKFPTPRDTSGGPNTEAFF. For the CDR3, the DNA is TGTGCCAGCAGCAAATTCCCTACTCCCCGGGACACTTCTGGGGGACCGAACACTGAAGCTTTCTTT.

Only one count was recorded for this clone. The chain couples TRBV6-4 to TRBJ2-1, with 8 bases that match TRBD2. The J segment lost 2 bases and the V segment lost 3 bases, leaving 0 bases of the junction unmatched. The germline gives CDR1 MRHNA, CDR2 SNTAGT. The CDR3 loop spans 14 amino acids. The CDR3, as DNA: TGTGCCAGCAGTGAAGCGGGAGCCTACAATGAGCAGTTCTTC. This sequence encodes CASSEAGAYNEQFF.

The chain employs TRBV5-6 and TRBJ2-3; weak D call: TRBD2 (5 bases). Germline CDR1 is SGHDT and CDR2 is YYEEEE. The germline V and J ends were trimmed by 4 bases and 4 bases, with 10 bases remaining between them. This CDR3 has 13 amino acids. The CDR3 sequence is CASSQHGADTQYF. CDR3 nucleotide sequence: TGTGCCAGCAGCCAACACGGGGCAGATACGCAGTATTTT. The complete variable domain, with remaining parts taken from reference TRBV5-6 and TRBJ2-3, reads DAGVTQSPTHLIKTRGQQVTLRCSPKSGHDTVSWYQQALGQGPQFIFQYYEEEERQRGNFPDRFSGHQFPNYSSELNVNALLLGDSALYLCASSQHGADTQYFGPGTRLTVL.

The gene calls are TRBV6-4 and TRBJ1-5; D is ambiguous. V gave up 5 bases and J gave up 2 bases, with 7 bases separating them. The CDR3 is 13 amino acids. Germline V CDR1 and CDR2: MRHNA, SNTAGT. This chain's CDR3 is CASSSSGNQPQHF. The DNA of the CDR3 is TGTGCCAGCAGTAGTAGTGGCAATCAGCCCCAGCATTTT.

This clone was recorded a few times. This chain joins TRBV6-5 and TRBJ2-2; D gene unclear. V was cut by 0 bases and J by 5 bases, with 1 base left in between. The CDR3 spans 12 residues. Per the germline V gene, CDR1 is MNHEY and CDR2 is SVGAGI. The CDR3 spells CASSYSTGELFF. The CDR3 DNA reads as TGTGCCAGCAGTTACTCGACCGGGGAGCTGTTTTTT.

This clone was seen only once. The CDR3 protein is CASSGTALGTQYF. In nucleotides, the CDR3 is TGTGCCAGTAGCGGAACAGCGCTAGGGACCCAGTACTTC. The rearrangement links TRBV19 to TRBJ2-5; unclear D gene. Per germline, CDR1 LNHDA and CDR2 SQIVND (reference sequence). Between the trimmed V and J ends, which lost 6 bases and 7 bases, there was a span of 15 bases. The CDR3 loop spans 13 amino acids.

This chain links TRBV9 with TRBJ2-7; TRBD2 agrees at 10 bases. The V and J ends lost 0 bases and 5 bases, in that order; junction bases with no gene match: 5. Germline CDR1 is SGDLS and CDR2 is YYNGEE. The CDR3 spans 15 residues. This chain's CDR3 is CASSVALGLANEQYF. CDR3 DNA sequence: TGTGCCAGCAGCGTAGCCCTGGGACTAGCGAACGAGCAGTACTTC.

This sequence joins TRBV5-5 and TRBJ1-1; D call uncertain. CDR3 length: 14 residues. V gave up 4 bases and J gave up 4 bases, with 14 bases separating them. CDR1 is SGHKS and CDR2 is YYEKEE in the germline V gene (reference sequence). The CDR3 loop reads CASSPVSLGTEAFF. The DNA for the CDR3 is TGTGCCAGCAGCCCTGTCAGTTTGGGCACTGAAGCTTTCTTT. Full variable domain (remainder filled in from reference TRBV5-5 and TRBJ1-1): DAGVTQSPTHLIKTRGQQVTLRCSPISGHKSVSWYQQVLGQGPQFIFQYYEKEERGRGNFPDRFSARQFPNYSSELNVNALLLGDSALYLCASSPVSLGTEAFFGQGTRLTVV.

In its sample, this clone was seen a few times. The rearrangement uses TRBV5-5 and TRBJ2-1; TRBD1 is a possible D gene (6 bases). Per the germline V gene, CDR1 is SGHKS and CDR2 is YYEKEE (reference sequence). The V gene lost 0 bases and the J gene lost 3 bases, with 10 bases spanning the gap. This CDR3 comprises 15 residues. CDR3 amino acids: CASSLGQGSYNEQFF. DNA of the CDR3: TGTGCCAGCAGCTTGGGCCAGGGGAGCTACAATGAGCAGTTCTTC.

J is TRBJ1-1 and V is TRBV5-1; a possible D gene is TRBD1 (5 bases). Germline V gene sequence: CDR1 SGHRS, CDR2 YFSETQ. V lost 2 bases and J lost 7, with 18 bases in between. This CDR3 has 15 amino acids. In DNA form, the CDR3 reads TGCGCCAGCAGCTTAGGCCCCAGCCAGGGCATTGAAGCTTTCTTT. Amino acid sequence: CASSLGPSQGIEAFF.

V usage is TRBV6-1 and J usage is TRBJ1-1; D remains ambiguous. The CDR3 consists of 14 residues. Germline lookup yields CDR1 MNHNS and CDR2 SASEGT. V dropped 1 base and J dropped 0 bases, with 6 bases sitting between them. The CDR3 region is CASSEVRMNTEAFF. The CDR3 nucleotides read TGTGCCAGCAGTGAAGTTCGGATGAACACTGAAGCTTTCTTT.

The chain is built from TRBV6-1 and TRBJ1-4, with 8 bases matching TRBD1. Germline CDR1 MNHNS, CDR2 SASEGT. Losses at the gene ends were 5 bases for V and 4 bases for J; bases not matched to a gene: 3. The length of the CDR3 is 14 residues. The CDR3 bases are TGTGCCAGCAGTAAGGGACAGGATAATGAAAAACTGTTTTTT. Translating it yields CASSKGQDNEKLFF.

The chain has TRBV14 and TRBJ2-7; TRBD1 matches 7 bases. The CDR3 spans 13 residues. After removal of 4 bases from V and 7 bases from J, the junction contained 7 bases not matched to a gene. Germline V lookup: CDR1 SGHDN, CDR2 FVKESK. The CDR3 is CASSRDSLWEQYF. The DNA of the CDR3 is TGTGCCAGCAGCCGGGACAGCCTATGGGAGCAGTACTTC.

The chain couples TRBV5-1 to TRBJ2-7; 8 bases match TRBD2. V lost 1 base and J lost 3; bases outside the gene matches: 3. The V gene's germline CDR1 is SGHRS and CDR2 YFSETQ. The CDR3 has 14 amino acids. The chain's CDR3 is CASSLRGRNYEQYF. CDR3 DNA: TGCGCCAGCAGCTTGCGCGGGAGGAACTACGAGCAGTACTTC.

The J gene is TRBJ1-2, the V gene TRBV6-6; no clear D. Germline-derived CDR1 and CDR2 are MNHNY and SVGAGI (reference sequence). The V and J ends lost 5 bases and 4 bases respectively, with 8 bases between them. This CDR3 region has 12 residues. The CDR3 nucleotides read TGTGCCAGCAGTCTAAACCCCTATGGCTACACCTTC. Its protein is CASSLNPYGYTF.

The chain combines TRBV5-4 with TRBJ1-6; possible D gene TRBD1, 5 bases. Germline-derived CDR1 and CDR2 are SGHNT and YYREEE (reference sequence). The CDR3 has 19 amino acids. Trimming took 4 bases from V and 0 from J, leaving 20 bases between them. The CDR3 DNA reads as TGTGCCAGCAGCCAGTGGACACGGGCGCGTTCCTCCTATAATTCACCCCTCCACTTT. Amino acids: CASSQWTRARSSYNSPLHF. Based on the CDR3 plus reference TRBV5-4 and TRBJ1-6, the full variable domain is ETGVTQSPTHLIKTRGQQVTLRCSSQSGHNTVSWYQQALGQGPQFIFQYYREEENGRGNFPPRFSGLQFPNYSSELNVNALELDDSALYLCASSQWTRARSSYNSPLHFGNGTRLTVT.

The V and J genes are TRBV30 and TRBJ2-5, with a tentative D call TRBD2 (5 bases). Looked up from germline, CDR1 is GTSNPN and CDR2 is SVGIG (reference sequence). Trimming removed 5 bases at V and 5 bases at J, with 12 bases between. The CDR3 consists of 12 residues. The CDR3 nucleotides read TGTGCCTGGGGGGTTGGAGGCGAGACCCAGTACTTC. Its translation: CAWGVGGETQYF.

In its sample, this clone was seen once. V is TRBV20-1 and J is TRBJ1-2; 11 nucleotides line up with TRBD1. Germline CDR1 is DFQATT and CDR2 is SNEGSKA (reference sequence). The CDR3 covers 11 residues. With 7 bases clipped from V and 7 bases from J, the junction kept 2 bases outside the gene matches. CDR3 residues: CSGGTGGGYTF. The CDR3 DNA reads as TGCAGTGGCGGGACAGGGGGTGGCTACACCTTC.

The chain joins TRBV9 to TRBJ2-7; tentative D call: TRBD1 (5 bases). Germline CDR1 is SGDLS and CDR2 is YYNGEE. This CDR3 has 14 amino acids. V gave up 3 bases and J gave up 0 bases, with 10 bases separating them. DNA for the CDR3: TGTGCCAGCAGCGACCAGGGAACCTCCTACGAGCAGTACTTC. This gives the protein CASSDQGTSYEQYF.

The chain is built from TRBV27 and TRBJ1-6, with D maybe TRBD1 (6 bases). This CDR3 comprises 13 residues. Trimming shortened V by 8 bases and J by 6 bases, and 11 bases separated the two germline ends. Germline lookup yields CDR1 MNHEY and CDR2 SMNVEV (reference sequence). The CDR3 coding sequence is TGTGCCAGCGTGGGACACGGTAATTCACCCCTCCACTTT. Protein product: CASVGHGNSPLHF.

The chain is built from TRBV19 and TRBJ2-3; 8 nucleotides align to TRBD2. The CDR3 length is 14 residues. Germline V gene lookup returns CDR1 LNHDA and CDR2 SQIVND (reference sequence). Germline trimming cut 3 bases from V and 4 bases from J; bases unmatched to any gene: 3. CDR3 sequence: CASSMAGGPDTQYF. The CDR3, as DNA: TGTGCCAGTAGTATGGCGGGAGGACCAGATACGCAGTATTTT.